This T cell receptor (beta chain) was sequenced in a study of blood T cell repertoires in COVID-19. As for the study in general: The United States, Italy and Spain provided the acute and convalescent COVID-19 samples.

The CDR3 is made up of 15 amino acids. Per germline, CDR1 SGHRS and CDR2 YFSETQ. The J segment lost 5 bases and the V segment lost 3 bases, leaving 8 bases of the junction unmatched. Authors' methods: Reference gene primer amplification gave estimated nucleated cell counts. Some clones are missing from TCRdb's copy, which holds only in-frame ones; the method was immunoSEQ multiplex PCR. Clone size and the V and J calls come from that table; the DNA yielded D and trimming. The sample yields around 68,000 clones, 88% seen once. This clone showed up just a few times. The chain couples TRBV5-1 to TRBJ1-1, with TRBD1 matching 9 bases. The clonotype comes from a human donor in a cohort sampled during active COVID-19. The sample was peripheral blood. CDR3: CASSSHDRGNTEAFF. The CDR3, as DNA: TGCGCCAGCAGCTCGCATGACAGGGGGAATACTGAAGCTTTCTTT.